This T cell receptor beta chain originates from a study of T cell responses to AZD1222 COVID-19 vaccine. CDR1 and CDR2 from the germline V gene are SGHTA and FQGNSA. This CDR3 is built from 14 residues. The trim removed 1 base at V and 8 bases at J, leaving 4 bases unmatched. Whole-study findings and limits: Donors were mostly white British, more females; clonal diversity possibly underestimated. Of the AZD1222 recipients, only five to seven were seropositive at baseline. Repertoire collection took place solely once the T cell response had peaked.

Concerning this clone itself: The antigen is undetermined.

Assay used: immunoSEQ multiplex PCR; TCRdb lists only in-frame clones, some missing. The data hold over 50,000 clones, with around 90% observed a single time. The TCR comes from an adult in good health. J is TRBJ2-1 and V is TRBV7-2; 8 bases match TRBD1. Sequencing was performed on peripheral blood, taken on day 0 of AZD1222 vaccination. CDR3: CASSLGPTGDEQFF. CDR3 coding DNA: TGTGCCAGCAGCTTAGGACCGACAGGGGATGAGCAGTTCTTC. Full variable domain (remainder filled in from reference TRBV7-2 and TRBJ2-1): GAGVSQSPSNKVTEKGKDVELRCDPISGHTALYWYRQSLGQGLEFLIYFQGNSAPDKSGLPSDRFSAERTGGSVSTLTIQRTQQEDSAVYLCASSLGPTGDEQFFGPGTRLTVL.